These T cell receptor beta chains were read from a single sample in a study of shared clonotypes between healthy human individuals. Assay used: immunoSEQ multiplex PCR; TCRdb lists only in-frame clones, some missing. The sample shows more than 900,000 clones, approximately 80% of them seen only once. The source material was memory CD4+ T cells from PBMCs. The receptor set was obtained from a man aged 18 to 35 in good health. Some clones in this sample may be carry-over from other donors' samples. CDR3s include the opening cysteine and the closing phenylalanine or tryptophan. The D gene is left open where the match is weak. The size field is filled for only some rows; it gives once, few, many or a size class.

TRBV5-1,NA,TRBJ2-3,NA,CASSFDSSDTQYF,TGCGCCAGCAGCTTTGATTCCTCAGATACGCAGTATTTT
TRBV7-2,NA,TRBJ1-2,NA,CASSLNAGDDGYTF,TGTGCCAGCAGCTTAAATGCAGGGGATGATGGCTACACCTTC
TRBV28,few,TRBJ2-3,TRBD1,CASRMTGTSDTQYF,TGTGCCAGCAGGATGACAGGGACATCAGATACGCAGTATTTT
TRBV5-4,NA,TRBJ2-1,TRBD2,CASSWAGTSGYNEQFF,TGTGCCAGCAGCTGGGCCGGGACTAGCGGATACAATGAGCAGTTCTTC
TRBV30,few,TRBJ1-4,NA,CAWSVGAATNEKLFF,TGTGCCTGGAGTGTAGGCGCCGCAACTAATGAAAAACTGTTTTTT
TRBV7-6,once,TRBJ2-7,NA,CASSHTIGTGGAQGEQYF,TGTGCCAGCAGCCATACAATAGGTACGGGGGGCGCACAAGGTGAGCAGTACTTC
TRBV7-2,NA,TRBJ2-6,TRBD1,CASSLSGGSGANVLTF,TGTGCCAGCAGCCTATCAGGGGGCTCTGGGGCCAACGTCCTGACTTTC
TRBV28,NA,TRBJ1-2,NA,CASSSGANYGYTF,TGTGCCAGCAGTTCGGGGGCTAACTATGGCTACACCTTC
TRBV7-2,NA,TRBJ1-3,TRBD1,CASSPRTGRGDTIYF,TGTGCCAGCAGCCCAAGGACAGGGAGAGGGGACACCATATATTTT
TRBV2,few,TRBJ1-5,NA,CASSGRGRDQPQHF,TGTGCCAGCAGCGGTAGGGGGAGGGATCAGCCCCAGCATTTT